These 26 T cell receptor beta chains originate from one sample sequenced in a study of CD8 T cells in Susac syndrome. Roughly 0.45 to 1 ug RNA was reverse transcribed with random hexamers. TCRdb ran MiXCR on the immunoSEQ multiplex PCR reads and lists one entry per CDR3 protein. The sample consists of 200,000 to 250,000 distinct CDR3 sequences, about 95% of them appearing once. The sample was CD4+ T cells from PBMCs. The receptors here all came from a human donor with Susac syndrome.

In this sample, this clonotype turned up a few times. This chain joins TRBV7-2 and TRBJ1-5; D gene uncertain. Germline CDR1 is SGHTA and CDR2 is FQGNSA. V was cut by 3 bases and J by 1 base, with 4 bases left in between. This CDR3 region has 13 residues. For the CDR3, the DNA is TGTGCCAGCAGCTTGTTCAGCAATCAGCCCCAGCATTTT. It yields the protein CASSLFSNQPQHF.

The chain recombines TRBV20-1 with TRBJ2-4; 7 bases fit TRBD1. The germline gives CDR1 DFQATT, CDR2 SNEGSKA (reference sequence). Unmatched junction bases numbered 5, after V lost 0 bases and J lost 0 bases. The CDR3 sequence is 16 residues long. The CDR3 nucleotides read TGCAGTGCTAGAGACCCTCGACAGGGAGCCAAAAACATTCAGTACTTC. This translates into CSARDPRQGAKNIQYF.

The chain employs TRBV18 and TRBJ1-1, with D perhaps matching TRBD1 (6 bases). The germline V gene has CDR1 KGHSH and CDR2 LQKENI. The CDR3 consists of 14 residues. Trimming cost V 0 bases and J 10 bases, with 15 bases left between them. CDR3 in amino acids: CASSPPEPGEAAFF. The DNA of the CDR3 is TGTGCCAGCTCACCACCCGAACCAGGGGAAGCAGCTTTCTTT.

The chain carries TRBV7-8 and TRBJ2-7; 9 bases match TRBD1. The germline V gene has CDR1 SGHVS and CDR2 FQNEAQ. There are 14 residues in the CDR3. Losses at the gene ends were 1 base for V and 8 bases for J; bases not matched to a gene: 6. CDR3 residues: CASSLGSGQGQQYF. In nucleotides, the CDR3 is TGTGCCAGCAGCTTAGGTTCGGGACAGGGCCAGCAGTACTTC.

This chain uses TRBV7-2 with TRBJ2-5; 9 bases line up with TRBD2. The J segment lost 5 bases and the V segment lost 5 bases, leaving 6 bases of the junction unmatched. The CDR3 sequence is 14 residues long. Germline V gene lookup returns CDR1 SGHTA and CDR2 FQGNSA. This chain's CDR3 is CASSSGGPGETQYF. The CDR3 DNA is TGTGCCAGCAGCAGCGGGGGGCCGGGGGAGACCCAGTACTTC.

This chain joins TRBV9 and TRBJ2-2, with 9 bases lining up with TRBD1. CDR1 SGDLS and CDR2 YYNGEE come from the germline V gene. This CDR3 has 16 amino acids. J lost 1 base, V lost 2 bases, and 3 bases had no gene match. The CDR3 reads CASSVGDRVNTGELFF. CDR3 sequence (DNA): TGTGCCAGCAGCGTGGGGGACAGGGTGAACACCGGGGAGCTGTTTTTT.

The rearrangement links TRBV7-3 to TRBJ2-5; D gene uncertain. With 0 bases removed from V and 4 bases from J, the gap between germline ends came to 6 bases. CDR1 is SGHTA and CDR2 is FQGTGA in the germline V gene. The CDR3 contains 13 residues. The CDR3 nucleotides read TGTGCCAGCAGCTTAACCCAACGAGAGACCCAGTACTTC. Translating it yields CASSLTQRETQYF. Variable domain in full (rest from reference TRBV7-3 and TRBJ2-5): GAGVSQTPSNKVTEKGKYVELRCDPISGHTALYWYRQSLGQGPEFLIYFQGTGAADDSGLPNDRFFAVRPEGSVSTLKIQRTERGDSAVYLCASSLTQRETQYFGPGTRLLVL.

This chain connects TRBV30 to TRBJ1-2, with a tentative D call TRBD1 (5 bases). Germline-derived CDR1 and CDR2 are GTSNPN and SVGIG (reference sequence). This CDR3 contains 16 residues. V gave up 2 bases and J gave up 2 bases, with 18 bases separating them. In nucleotides, the CDR3 is TGTGCCTGGAGTCCCCAAGGGCCAGGGCGAAACTATGGCTACACCTTC. The encoded protein is CAWSPQGPGRNYGYTF.

V gene TRBV28 combines with J gene TRBJ2-7, with unresolved D. There are 12 residues in the CDR3. From germline, CDR1 is MDHEN and CDR2 SYDVKM. V was cut by 6 bases and J by 6 bases, with 12 bases left in between. CDR3 region: CASRRPPGEQYF. The CDR3 DNA is TGTGCCAGCAGGCGACCCCCCGGCGAGCAGTACTTC.

V and J are TRBV7-2 and TRBJ1-5; the D is unclear. Trimming shortened V by 5 bases and J by 7 bases, and 6 bases separated the two germline ends. The CDR3 is 11 amino acids. Germline V gene sequence: CDR1 SGHTA, CDR2 FQGNSA. The CDR3 here is CASSNGQPQHF. The CDR3, as DNA: TGTGCCAGCAGCAACGGCCAGCCCCAGCATTTT.

V gene TRBV6-2 or TRBV6-3 combines with J gene TRBJ2-5, with TRBD2 matching 13 bases. Losses at the gene ends were 6 bases for V and 4 bases for J; bases not matched to a gene: 8. Germline CDR1 is MNHEY and CDR2 is SVGEGT. CDR3 length: 16 residues. CDR3 protein: CASSDTGLAGAETQYF. CDR3 nucleotide sequence: TGTGCCAGCAGCGATACCGGACTAGCGGGGGCAGAGACCCAGTACTTC.

The CDR3 DNA reads as TGTGCCAGCAGCCAAGACCCCCCGGGACTAGCGGGGGGACATACCACAGATACGCAGTATTTT. Protein sequence: CASSQDPPGLAGGHTTDTQYF. V is TRBV3-1 and J is TRBJ2-3, with TRBD2 identical over 15 bases. CDR1 LGHDT and CDR2 YNNKEL come from the germline V gene (reference sequence). V shed 0 bases, J shed 2 bases, and the junction held 12 bases outside the gene matches. The CDR3 totals 21 residues.

The V call is TRBV19, the J call TRBJ2-5; 7 bases match TRBD1. Looked up from germline, CDR1 is LNHDA and CDR2 is SQIVND (reference sequence). V shed 3 bases, J shed 5 bases, and the junction held 9 bases outside the gene matches. This CDR3 comprises 15 residues. DNA of the CDR3: TGTGCCAGTAGTATCCGACAGGGAATCGTGGAGACCCAGTACTTC. Translated, it gives CASSIRQGIVETQYF.

The CDR3 sequence: CASSRNSGEGYTF. The CDR3 DNA reads as TGCGCCAGCAGCCGGAACTCAGGGGAGGGCTACACCTTC. The J gene is TRBJ1-2, the V gene TRBV4-3; D possibly corresponds to TRBD1 (6 bases). CDR3 size: 13 residues. V was cut by 4 bases and J by 8 bases, with 14 bases left in between. The germline V gene has CDR1 LGHNA and CDR2 YSLEER.

V is TRBV9 and J is TRBJ2-3; no firm D call. The V gene lost 4 bases and the J gene lost 2 bases, with 14 bases spanning the gap. Germline values: CDR1 SGDLS, CDR2 YYNGEE. CDR3 length equals 15 residues. The CDR3 reads CASSPPHTPTDTQYF. DNA of the CDR3: TGTGCCAGCAGCCCTCCTCATACCCCCACAGATACGCAGTATTTT.

This clonotype was detected once. The rearrangement links TRBV5-1 to TRBJ2-3; D uncertain. V was trimmed by 0 bases and J by 4 bases, leaving 9 bases between them. Looked up from germline, CDR1 is SGHRS and CDR2 is YFSETQ. The CDR3 contains 14 residues. CDR3 residues: CASSLVPPADTQYF. The CDR3, as DNA: TGCGCCAGCAGCTTGGTTCCGCCGGCAGATACGCAGTATTTT.

This chain connects TRBV4-3 to TRBJ1-5; 9 bases match TRBD1. Germline V CDR1 and CDR2: LGHNA, YSLEER. The J segment lost 5 bases and the V segment lost 4 bases, leaving 6 bases of the junction unmatched. CDR3 length equals 15 residues. The CDR3 spells CASSPSRDRDQPQHF. For the CDR3, the DNA is TGCGCCAGCAGCCCGTCCCGGGACAGGGATCAGCCCCAGCATTTT.

The V and J genes are TRBV9 and TRBJ2-7; a weak D match, TRBD2 (7 bases). The CDR3 is made up of 13 amino acids. The germline V gene has CDR1 SGDLS and CDR2 YYNGEE. With 0 bases removed from V and 8 bases from J, the gap between germline ends came to 12 bases. The CDR3 DNA reads TGTGCCAGCAGCGTAGGTGGGGGGGGGCAGCAGTACTTC. It codes for CASSVGGGGQQYF.

The chain is built from TRBV19 and TRBJ1-2; D uncertain. Germline-derived CDR1 and CDR2 are LNHDA and SQIVND (reference sequence). V was trimmed by 3 bases and J by 2 bases, leaving 7 bases between them. This CDR3 has 13 residues. Here the CDR3 reads CASSIGRNYGYTF. CDR3 DNA: TGTGCCAGTAGTATCGGACGGAACTATGGCTACACCTTC.

V gene TRBV12-3 or TRBV12-4 combines with J gene TRBJ1-5, with a weak D call TRBD1 (6 bases). V was clipped by 8 bases and J by 10 bases, with 21 bases between them. The CDR3 totals 14 residues. CDR3 nucleotides: TGTGCCAGCCAAGAGGTACAGGGAACATCACCCCAGCATTTT. Its translation: CASQEVQGTSPQHF.

The chain carries TRBV7-2 and TRBJ2-7, with TRBD2 matching over 8 bases. Germline CDR1 SGHTA, CDR2 FQGNSA. The CDR3 runs 14 residues. The ends lost 4 bases at V and 7 bases at J; junction bases unmatched: 9. The CDR3 sequence is CASSSTGGRGEQYF. As DNA, the CDR3 is TGTGCCAGCAGCTCCACGGGGGGGAGAGGAGAGCAGTACTTC.

Only a few counts were recorded for this clonotype. The V and J genes are TRBV24-1 and TRBJ1-2; no firm D call. The CDR3 is 14 residues long. Trimming stripped 3 bases from V and 5 bases from J, with 12 bases between. Germline loops: CDR1 KGHDR, CDR2 SFDVKD. For the CDR3, the DNA is TGTGCCACCAGTGATGGCAGCCAAAGGTATGGCTACACCTTC. Amino acid sequence: CATSDGSQRYGYTF.

The genes are TRBV27 and TRBJ2-2; no definite D call. V dropped 5 bases and J dropped 5 bases, with 21 bases sitting between them. The CDR3 is 17 amino acids. In germline, CDR1 is MNHEY, CDR2 SMNVEV (reference sequence). The CDR3 loop is CASSPESAGRRTGELFF. The DNA of the CDR3 is TGTGCCAGCAGTCCGGAATCAGCCGGGCGGAGAACCGGGGAGCTGTTTTTT.

This clonotype has a single count. The genes are TRBV20-1 and TRBJ1-2; D unclear. Germline loops: CDR1 DFQATT, CDR2 SNEGSKA (reference sequence). Trimming removed 6 bases at V and 2 bases at J, with 7 bases between. CDR3 length: 11 amino acids. CDR3 residues: CSAVANYGYTF. The CDR3 DNA follows: TGCAGTGCCGTCGCGAACTATGGCTACACCTTC.

V gene TRBV20-1 combines with J gene TRBJ1-5, with D possibly being TRBD1 (6 bases). There are 17 residues in the CDR3. The germline V gene encodes CDR1 DFQATT and CDR2 SNEGSKA (reference sequence). Deletions cut 5 bases from V and 1 base from J, with 21 bases between. The CDR3 sequence is CSAGGADRIISNQPQHF. In nucleotides, the CDR3 is TGCAGTGCTGGGGGGGCCGACCGAATTATCAGCAATCAGCCCCAGCATTTT.

This clonotype was seen just once. The CDR3 DNA is TGTGCCAGCAGCTTAAACGTCTCACCCGAGCAGTACTTC. As protein: CASSLNVSPEQYF. This chain joins TRBV7-2 and TRBJ2-7; D unclear. There are 13 residues in the CDR3. Trimming pared 2 bases from V and 6 bases from J, leaving 11 bases between. CDR1 is SGHTA and CDR2 is FQGNSA in the germline V gene. Full variable domain (missing parts from reference TRBV7-2 and TRBJ2-7): GAGVSQSPSNKVTEKGKDVELRCDPISGHTALYWYRQSLGQGLEFLIYFQGNSAPDKSGLPSDRFSAERTGGSVSTLTIQRTQQEDSAVYLCASSLNVSPEQYFGPGTRLTVT.